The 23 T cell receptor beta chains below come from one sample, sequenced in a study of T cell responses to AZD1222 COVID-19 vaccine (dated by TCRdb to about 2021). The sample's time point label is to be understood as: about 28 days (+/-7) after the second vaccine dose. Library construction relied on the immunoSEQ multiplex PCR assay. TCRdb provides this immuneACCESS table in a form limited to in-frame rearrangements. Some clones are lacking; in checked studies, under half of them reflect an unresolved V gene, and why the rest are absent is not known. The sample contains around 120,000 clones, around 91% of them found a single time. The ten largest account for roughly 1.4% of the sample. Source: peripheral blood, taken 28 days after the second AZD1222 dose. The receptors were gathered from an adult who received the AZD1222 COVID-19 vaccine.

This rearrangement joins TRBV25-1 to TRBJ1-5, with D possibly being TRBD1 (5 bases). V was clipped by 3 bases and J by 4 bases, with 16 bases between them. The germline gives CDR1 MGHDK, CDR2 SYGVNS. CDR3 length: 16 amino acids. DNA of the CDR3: TGTGCCAGCAGTGATGGAAGCGGGACGGAAAATCAGCCCCAGCATTTT. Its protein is CASSDGSGTENQPQHF.

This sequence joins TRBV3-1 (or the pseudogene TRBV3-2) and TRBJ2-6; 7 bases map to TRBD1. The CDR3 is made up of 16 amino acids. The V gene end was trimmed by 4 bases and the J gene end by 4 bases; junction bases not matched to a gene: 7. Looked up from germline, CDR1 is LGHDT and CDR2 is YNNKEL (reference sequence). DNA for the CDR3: TGTGCCAGCAGCCGCGAGCAGGGGGTCGGGGCCAACGTCCTGACTTTC. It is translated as CASSREQGVGANVLTF.

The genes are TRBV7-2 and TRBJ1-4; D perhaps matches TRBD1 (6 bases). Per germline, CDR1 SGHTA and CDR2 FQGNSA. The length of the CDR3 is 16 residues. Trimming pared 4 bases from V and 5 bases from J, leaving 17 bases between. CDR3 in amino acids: CASSYLGGPGNEKLFF. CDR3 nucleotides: TGTGCCAGCAGCTACCTCGGGGGGCCCGGGAATGAAAAACTGTTTTTT.

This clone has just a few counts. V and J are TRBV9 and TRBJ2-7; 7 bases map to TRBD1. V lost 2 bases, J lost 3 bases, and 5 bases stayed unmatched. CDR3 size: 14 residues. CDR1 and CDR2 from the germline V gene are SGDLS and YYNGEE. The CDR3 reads CASSVGTENYEQYF. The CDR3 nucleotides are TGTGCCAGCAGCGTTGGGACAGAGAACTACGAGCAGTACTTC.

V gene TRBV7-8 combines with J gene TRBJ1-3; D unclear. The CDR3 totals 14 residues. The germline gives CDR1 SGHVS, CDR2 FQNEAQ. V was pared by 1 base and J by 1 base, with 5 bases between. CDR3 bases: TGTGCCAGCAGCTTAGTACAATCTGGAAACACCATATATTTT. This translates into CASSLVQSGNTIYF.

CDR3 in DNA: TGTGCCAGCAGCTTAAGTTATTGGCAGGGGGCTGAAAAACTGTTTTTT. As protein: CASSLSYWQGAEKLFF. The chain couples TRBV7-9 to TRBJ1-4; 8 nucleotides align to TRBD1. V trimming: 2 bases; J trimming: 7 bases; junction bases outside the gene matches: 9. Germline assignment: CDR1 SEHNR and CDR2 FQNEAQ (reference sequence). CDR3 length equals 16 residues.

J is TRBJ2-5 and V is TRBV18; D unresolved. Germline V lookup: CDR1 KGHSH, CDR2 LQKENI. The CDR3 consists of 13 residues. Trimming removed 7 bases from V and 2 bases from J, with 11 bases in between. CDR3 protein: CASFIRQQETQYF. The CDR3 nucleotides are TGTGCCAGCTTCATCCGACAACAAGAGACCCAGTACTTC.

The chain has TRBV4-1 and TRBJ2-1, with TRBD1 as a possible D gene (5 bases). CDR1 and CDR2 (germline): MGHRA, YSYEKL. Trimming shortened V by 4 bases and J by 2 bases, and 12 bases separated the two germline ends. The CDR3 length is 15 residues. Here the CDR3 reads CASSLQGLAYNEQFF. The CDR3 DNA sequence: TGCGCCAGCAGCCTTCAGGGCTTGGCCTACAATGAGCAGTTCTTC.

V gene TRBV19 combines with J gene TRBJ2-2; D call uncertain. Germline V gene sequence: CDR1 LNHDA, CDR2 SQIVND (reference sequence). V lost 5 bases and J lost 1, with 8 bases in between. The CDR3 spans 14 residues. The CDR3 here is CASSLVLNTGELFF. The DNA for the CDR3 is TGTGCCAGTAGTTTGGTGCTGAACACCGGGGAGCTGTTTTTT.

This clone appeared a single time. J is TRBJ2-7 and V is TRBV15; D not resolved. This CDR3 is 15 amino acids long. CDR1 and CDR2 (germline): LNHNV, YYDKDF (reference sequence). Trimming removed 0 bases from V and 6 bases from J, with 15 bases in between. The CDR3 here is CATSRDSLAGGEQYF. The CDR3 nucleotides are TGTGCCACCAGCAGAGATTCCCTGGCCGGTGGCGAGCAGTACTTC.

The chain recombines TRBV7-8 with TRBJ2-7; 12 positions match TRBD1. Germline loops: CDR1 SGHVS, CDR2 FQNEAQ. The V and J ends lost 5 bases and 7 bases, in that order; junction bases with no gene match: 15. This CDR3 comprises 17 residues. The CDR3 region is CASSLRGLGQGAQEQYF. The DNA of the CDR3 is TGTGCCAGCAGCCTAAGGGGCCTGGGACAGGGGGCGCAGGAGCAGTACTTC.

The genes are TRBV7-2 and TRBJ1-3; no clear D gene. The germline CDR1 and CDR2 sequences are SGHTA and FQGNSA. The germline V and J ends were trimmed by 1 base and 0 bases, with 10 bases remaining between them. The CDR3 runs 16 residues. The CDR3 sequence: CASSLGRSSSGNTIYF. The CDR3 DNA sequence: TGTGCCAGCAGCTTAGGCCGGTCCAGCTCTGGAAACACCATATATTTT.

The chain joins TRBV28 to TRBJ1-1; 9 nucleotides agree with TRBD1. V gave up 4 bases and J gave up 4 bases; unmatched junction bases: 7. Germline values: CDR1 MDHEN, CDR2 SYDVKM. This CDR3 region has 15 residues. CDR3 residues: CASSYYRGRGTEAFF. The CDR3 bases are TGTGCCAGCAGTTATTACAGGGGGCGAGGCACTGAAGCTTTCTTT.

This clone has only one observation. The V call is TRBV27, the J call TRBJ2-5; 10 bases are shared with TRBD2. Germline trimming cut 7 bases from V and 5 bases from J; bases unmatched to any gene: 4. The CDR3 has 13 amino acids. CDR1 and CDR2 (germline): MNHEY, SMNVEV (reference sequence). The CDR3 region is CASILTSGETQYF. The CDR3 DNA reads TGTGCCAGCATCCTGACTAGCGGGGAGACCCAGTACTTC.

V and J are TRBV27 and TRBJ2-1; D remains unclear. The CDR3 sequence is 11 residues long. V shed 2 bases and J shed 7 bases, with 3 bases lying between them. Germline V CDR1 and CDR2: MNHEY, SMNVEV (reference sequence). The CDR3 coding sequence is TGTGCCAGCAGTTTAAGAAATGAGCAGTTCTTC. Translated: CASSLRNEQFF.

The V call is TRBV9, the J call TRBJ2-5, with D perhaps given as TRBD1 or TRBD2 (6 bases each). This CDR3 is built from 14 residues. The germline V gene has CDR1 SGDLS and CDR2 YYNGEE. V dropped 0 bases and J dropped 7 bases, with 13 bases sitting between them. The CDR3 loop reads CASSVGTGTPTQYF. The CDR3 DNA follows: TGTGCCAGCAGCGTAGGTACAGGGACTCCGACCCAGTACTTC.

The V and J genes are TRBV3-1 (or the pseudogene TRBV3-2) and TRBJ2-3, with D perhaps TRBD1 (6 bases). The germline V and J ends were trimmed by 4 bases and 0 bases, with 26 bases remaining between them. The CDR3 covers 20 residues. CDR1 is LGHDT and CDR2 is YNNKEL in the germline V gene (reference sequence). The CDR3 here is CASSPHWAPGQYGSTDTQYF. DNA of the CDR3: TGTGCCAGCAGCCCTCACTGGGCTCCCGGACAGTACGGTAGCACAGATACGCAGTATTTT.

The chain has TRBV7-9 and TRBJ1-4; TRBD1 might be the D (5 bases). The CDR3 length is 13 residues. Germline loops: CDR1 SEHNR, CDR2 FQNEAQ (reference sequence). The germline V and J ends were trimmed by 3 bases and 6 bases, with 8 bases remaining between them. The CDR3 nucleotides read TGTGCCAGCAGCTTCGGGGGGTATGAAAAACTGTTTTTT. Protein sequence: CASSFGGYEKLFF.

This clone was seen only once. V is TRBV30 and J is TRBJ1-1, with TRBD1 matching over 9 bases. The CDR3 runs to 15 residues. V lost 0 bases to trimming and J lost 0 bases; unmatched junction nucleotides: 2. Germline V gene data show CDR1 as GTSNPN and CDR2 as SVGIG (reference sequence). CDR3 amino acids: CAWSVQGAMNTEAFF. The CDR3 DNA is TGTGCCTGGAGTGTACAGGGGGCCATGAACACTGAAGCTTTCTTT.

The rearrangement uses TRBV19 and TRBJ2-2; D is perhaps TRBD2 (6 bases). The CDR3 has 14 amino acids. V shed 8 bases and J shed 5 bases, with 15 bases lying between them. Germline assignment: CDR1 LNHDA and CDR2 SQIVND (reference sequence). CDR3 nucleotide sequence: TGTGCCAGTGGGCAGCGGGCAAAGACCGGGGAGCTGTTTTTT. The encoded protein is CASGQRAKTGELFF. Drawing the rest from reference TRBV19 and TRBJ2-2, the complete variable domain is DGGITQSPKYLFRKEGQNVTLSCEQNLNHDAMYWYRQDPGQGLRLIYYSQIVNDFQKGDIAEGYSVSREKKESFPLTVTSAQKNPTAFYLCASGQRAKTGELFFGEGSRLTVL.

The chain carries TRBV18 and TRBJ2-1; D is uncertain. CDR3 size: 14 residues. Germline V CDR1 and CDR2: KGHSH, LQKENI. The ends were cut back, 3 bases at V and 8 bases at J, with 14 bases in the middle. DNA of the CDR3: TGTGCCAGCTCACCGGCGTCGGTGATGGATGAGCAGTTCTTC. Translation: CASSPASVMDEQFF. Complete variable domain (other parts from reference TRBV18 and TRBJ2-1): NAGVMQNPRHLVRRRGQEARLRCSPMKGHSHVYWYRQLPEEGLKFMVYLQKENIIDESGMPKERFSAEFPKEGPSILRIQQVVRGDSAAYFCASSPASVMDEQFFGPGTRLTVL.

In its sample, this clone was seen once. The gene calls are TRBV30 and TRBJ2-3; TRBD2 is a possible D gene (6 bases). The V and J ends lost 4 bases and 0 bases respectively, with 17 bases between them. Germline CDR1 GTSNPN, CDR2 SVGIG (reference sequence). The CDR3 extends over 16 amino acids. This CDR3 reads CAWTTGTLSSTDTQYF. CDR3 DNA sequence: TGTGCCTGGACCACCGGGACTCTAAGTAGCACAGATACGCAGTATTTT.

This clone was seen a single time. CDR3 protein: CASGREFYGYTF. DNA of the CDR3: TGTGCCAGCGGGCGCGAGTTCTATGGCTACACCTTC. V and J are TRBV27 and TRBJ1-2; D not certain. Per germline, CDR1 MNHEY and CDR2 SMNVEV (reference sequence). This CDR3 spans 12 amino acids. Trimming removed 8 bases from V and 4 bases from J, with 11 bases in between.